The present T cell receptor beta chain was sequenced within a study of post-analysis software for immune sequencing data. The authors incorporated unique molecular identifiers into the TCR beta cDNA libraries. TCRdb reanalysed the PCR reads using MiXCR and keeps one entry per CDR3 protein. This table has a few hundred thousand distinct CDR3 sequences, roughly 46% appearing once. With regard to this clonotype: Its cognate antigen is unknown.

The ends lost 3 bases at V and 3 bases at J; junction bases unmatched: 2. Germline V gives CDR1 SQVTM, CDR2 ANQGSEA. The CDR3 extends over 13 amino acids. General study results and limits: Roughly 5 TRBV segments (TRBV5-6, TRBV5-1 and TRBV20-1 among them) occurred more frequently in patients than in controls.

The chain is built from TRBV29-1 and TRBJ2-3; 8 bases agree with TRBD2. Sequenced material: blood. The sequence derives from a girl between 10 and 17 years old with multiple sclerosis. The CDR3 sequence: CSVDPSGTDTQYF. The CDR3 region has the DNA TGCAGCGTTGACCCTAGCGGGACAGATACGCAGTATTTT.